The 3 T cell receptor beta chains below all came from one sample that was sequenced in a study of blood T cell repertoires in COVID-19. Assay used: immunoSEQ multiplex PCR; TCRdb lists only in-frame clones, some missing. This sample yields about 480,000 clones, of which roughly nine tenths are seen a single time; 8.3% belongs to the top ten. The sequenced sample consisted of PBMCs or T cells enriched from blood (not recorded which). These receptors were taken from a woman aged 55-69 years who had recovered from COVID-19.

The chain is built from TRBV18 and TRBJ2-7; no definite D call. V shed 6 bases and J shed 2 bases, with 11 bases lying between them. Germline CDR1 is KGHSH and CDR2 is LQKENI. The CDR3 contains 13 residues. The CDR3 is CASSQSHTYEQYV. In DNA form, the CDR3 reads TGTGCCAGCTCTCAAAGTCACACCTACGAGCAGTACGTC.

The chain couples TRBV30 to TRBJ2-5; 9 bases map to TRBD1. The CDR3 spans 15 residues. J was trimmed by 0 bases and V by 0 bases; bases with no gene match: 2. CDR1 GTSNPN and CDR2 SVGIG come from the germline V gene (reference sequence). The CDR3: CAWSVGDRDQETQYF. CDR3 bases: TGTGCCTGGAGTGTGGGGGACAGGGACCAAGAGACCCAGTACTTC.

V is TRBV6-1 and J is TRBJ2-5; TRBD1 agrees at 10 bases. The junction had 18 bases not matched to a gene; V was cut back by 4 bases and J by 13 bases. The V gene's germline CDR1 is MNHNS and CDR2 SASEGT. The CDR3 extends over 16 amino acids. CDR3: CASSVGLGQGVLRLYF. Written as DNA, the CDR3 is TGTGCCAGCAGTGTGGGGCTTGGACAGGGGGTCCTTAGACTGTACTTC.